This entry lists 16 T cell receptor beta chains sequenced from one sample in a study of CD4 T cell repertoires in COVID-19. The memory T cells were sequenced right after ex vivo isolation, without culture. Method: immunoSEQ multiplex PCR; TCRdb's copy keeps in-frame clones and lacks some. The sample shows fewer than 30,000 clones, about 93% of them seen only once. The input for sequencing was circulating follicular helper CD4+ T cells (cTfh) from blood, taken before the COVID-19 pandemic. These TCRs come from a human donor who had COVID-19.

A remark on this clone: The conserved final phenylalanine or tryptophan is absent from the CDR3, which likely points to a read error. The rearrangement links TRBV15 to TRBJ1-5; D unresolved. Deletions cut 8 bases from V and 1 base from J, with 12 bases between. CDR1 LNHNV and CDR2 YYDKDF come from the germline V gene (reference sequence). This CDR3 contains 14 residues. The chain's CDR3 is CATGRRDSNQPQHL. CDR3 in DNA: TGTGCCACCGGCCGTCGAGACAGCAATCAGCCCCAGCATCTT.

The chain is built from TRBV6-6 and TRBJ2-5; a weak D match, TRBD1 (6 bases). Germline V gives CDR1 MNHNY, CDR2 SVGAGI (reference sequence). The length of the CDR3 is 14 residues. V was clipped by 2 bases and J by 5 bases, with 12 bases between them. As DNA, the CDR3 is TGTGCCAGCAGTTACCAGGGGCGCCTGGAGACCCAGTACTTC. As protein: CASSYQGRLETQYF.

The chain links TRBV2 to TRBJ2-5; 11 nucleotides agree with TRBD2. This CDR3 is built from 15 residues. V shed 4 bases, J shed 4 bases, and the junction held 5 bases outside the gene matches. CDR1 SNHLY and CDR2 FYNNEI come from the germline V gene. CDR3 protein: CASSGPSGGRETQYF. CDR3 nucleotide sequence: TGTGCCAGCAGTGGTCCTAGCGGGGGGAGAGAGACCCAGTACTTC.

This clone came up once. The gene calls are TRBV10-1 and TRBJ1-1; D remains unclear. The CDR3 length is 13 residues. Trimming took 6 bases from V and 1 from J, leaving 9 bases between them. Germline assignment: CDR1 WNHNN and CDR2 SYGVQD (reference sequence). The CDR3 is CASRRGRNTEAFF. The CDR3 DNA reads TGCGCCAGCAGACGAGGTCGGAACACTGAAGCTTTCTTT.

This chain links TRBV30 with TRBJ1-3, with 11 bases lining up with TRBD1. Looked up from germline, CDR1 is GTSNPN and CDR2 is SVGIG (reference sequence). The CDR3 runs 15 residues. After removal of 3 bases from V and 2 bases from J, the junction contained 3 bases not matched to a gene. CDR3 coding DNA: TGTGCCTGGAGCCTGGGACAGGGGGCTGGAAACACCATATATTTT. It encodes CAWSLGQGAGNTIYF.

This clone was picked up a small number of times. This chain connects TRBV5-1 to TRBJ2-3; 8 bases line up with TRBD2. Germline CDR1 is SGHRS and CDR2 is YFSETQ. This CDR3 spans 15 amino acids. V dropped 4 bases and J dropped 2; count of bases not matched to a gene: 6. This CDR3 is CASSQAGEITDTQYF. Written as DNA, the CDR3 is TGCGCCAGCAGCCAAGCGGGGGAGATCACAGATACGCAGTATTTT. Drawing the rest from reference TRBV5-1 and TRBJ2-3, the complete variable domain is KAGVTQTPRYLIKTRGQQVTLSCSPISGHRSVSWYQQTPGQGLQFLFEYFSETQRNKGNFPGRFSGRQFSNSRSEMNVSTLELGDSALYLCASSQAGEITDTQYFGPGTRLTVL.

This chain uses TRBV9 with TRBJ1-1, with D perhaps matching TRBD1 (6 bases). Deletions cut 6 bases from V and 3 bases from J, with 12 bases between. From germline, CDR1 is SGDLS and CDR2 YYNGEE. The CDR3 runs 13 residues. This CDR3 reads CASKRDTHTEAFF. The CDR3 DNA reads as TGTGCCAGCAAGAGGGACACCCACACTGAAGCTTTCTTT.

Here the CDR3 reads CSVDFNSETQYF. In nucleotides, the CDR3 is TGCAGCGTTGATTTTAACTCGGAGACCCAGTACTTC. V is TRBV29-1 and J is TRBJ2-5, with no clear D. The V gene's germline CDR1 is SQVTM and CDR2 ANQGSEA. The CDR3 is 12 residues long. With 3 bases removed from V and 5 bases from J, the gap between germline ends came to 10 bases.

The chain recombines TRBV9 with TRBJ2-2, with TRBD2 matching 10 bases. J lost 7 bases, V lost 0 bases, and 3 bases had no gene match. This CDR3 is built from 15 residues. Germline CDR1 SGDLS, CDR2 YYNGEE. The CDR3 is CASSVASGSGGELFF. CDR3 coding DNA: TGTGCCAGCAGCGTAGCTAGCGGGAGCGGCGGGGAGCTGTTTTTT.

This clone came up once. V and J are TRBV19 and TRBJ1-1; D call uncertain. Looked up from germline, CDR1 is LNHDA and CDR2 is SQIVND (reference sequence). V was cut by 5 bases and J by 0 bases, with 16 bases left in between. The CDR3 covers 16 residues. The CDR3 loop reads CASSPLRGQMNTEAFF. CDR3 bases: TGTGCCAGTAGTCCACTCCGTGGGCAGATGAACACTGAAGCTTTCTTT.

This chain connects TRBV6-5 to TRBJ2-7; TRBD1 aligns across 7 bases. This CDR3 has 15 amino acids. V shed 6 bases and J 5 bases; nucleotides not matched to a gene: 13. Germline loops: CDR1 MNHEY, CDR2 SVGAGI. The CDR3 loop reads CASRLKGAAPHEQYF. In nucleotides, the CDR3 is TGTGCCAGCAGACTTAAGGGGGCCGCCCCTCACGAGCAGTACTTC.

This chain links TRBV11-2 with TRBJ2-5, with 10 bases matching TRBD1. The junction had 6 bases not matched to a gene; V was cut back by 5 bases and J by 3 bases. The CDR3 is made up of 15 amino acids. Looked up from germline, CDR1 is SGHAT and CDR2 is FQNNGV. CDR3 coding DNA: TGTGCCAGCAGCCACCCGACAGGGGGCAAAGAGACCCAGTACTTC. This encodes CASSHPTGGKETQYF.

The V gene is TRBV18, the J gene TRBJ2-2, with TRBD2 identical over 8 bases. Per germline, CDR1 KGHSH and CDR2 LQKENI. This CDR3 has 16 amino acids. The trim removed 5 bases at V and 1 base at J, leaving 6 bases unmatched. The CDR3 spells CASSSDSGVNTGELFF. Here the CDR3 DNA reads TGTGCCAGCTCATCCGATAGCGGGGTGAACACCGGGGAGCTGTTTTTT.

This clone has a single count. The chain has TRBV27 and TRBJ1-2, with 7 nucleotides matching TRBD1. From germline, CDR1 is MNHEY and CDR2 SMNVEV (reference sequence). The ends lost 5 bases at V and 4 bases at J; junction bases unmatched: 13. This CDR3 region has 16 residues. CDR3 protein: CASSPDTKGAIYGYTF. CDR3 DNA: TGTGCCAGCAGTCCTGATACTAAGGGGGCTATCTATGGCTACACCTTC.

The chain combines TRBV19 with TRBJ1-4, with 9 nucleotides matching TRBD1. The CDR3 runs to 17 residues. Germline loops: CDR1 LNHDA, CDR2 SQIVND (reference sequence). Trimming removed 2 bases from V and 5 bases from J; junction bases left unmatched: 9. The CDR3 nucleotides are TGTGCCAGTAGTATAATGGGCCCGGGACAGGGCAATGAAAAACTGTTTTTT. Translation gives CASSIMGPGQGNEKLFF.

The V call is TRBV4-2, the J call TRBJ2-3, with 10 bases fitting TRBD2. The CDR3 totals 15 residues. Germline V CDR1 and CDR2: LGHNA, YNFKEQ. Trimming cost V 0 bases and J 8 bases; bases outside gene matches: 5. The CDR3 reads CASSQERLAGVTQYF. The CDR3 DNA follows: TGTGCCAGCAGCCAAGAGAGGCTAGCGGGGGTTACGCAGTATTTT.